This TCR beta chain emerged from a study of T cell responses to AZD1222 COVID-19 vaccine. Whole-study findings and limits: Spike-specific TCR breadth and depth rose after two AZD1222 doses. Mostly white British, mostly female donors; authors suggested clonal diversity may be underestimated. Vaccine-associated CD4 TCRs ranged over spike, dominating at 160-218 and 743-854.

V lost 5 bases to trimming and J lost 7 bases; unmatched junction nucleotides: 8. Germline values: CDR1 MDHEN, CDR2 SYDVKM. CDR3 length: 15 amino acids. Clones were sequenced by immunoSEQ multiplex PCR, and TCRdb holds only the in-frame ones, with some missing. The sample gives more than 150,000 clones, 87% of which show up once; 2.5% to 3% is in the top ten. This clone was detected only a few times. Its antigen remains unidentified. The chain uses TRBV28 and TRBJ2-1; 10 bases map to TRBD2. This TCR was sampled from an adult in good health. The sequenced sample was peripheral blood, obtained on day 0 of MenACWY control vaccination. The CDR3 DNA follows: TGTGCCAGCAGTCCACTAGCGGGGAAGGGGAATGAGCAGTTCTTC. This translates into CASSPLAGKGNEQFF. Variable domain in full (rest from reference TRBV28 and TRBJ2-1): DVKVTQSSRYLVKRTGEKVFLECVQDMDHENMFWYRQDPGLGLRLIYFSYDVKMKEKGDIPEGYSVSREKKERFSLILESASTNQTSMYLCASSPLAGKGNEQFFGPGTRLTVL.